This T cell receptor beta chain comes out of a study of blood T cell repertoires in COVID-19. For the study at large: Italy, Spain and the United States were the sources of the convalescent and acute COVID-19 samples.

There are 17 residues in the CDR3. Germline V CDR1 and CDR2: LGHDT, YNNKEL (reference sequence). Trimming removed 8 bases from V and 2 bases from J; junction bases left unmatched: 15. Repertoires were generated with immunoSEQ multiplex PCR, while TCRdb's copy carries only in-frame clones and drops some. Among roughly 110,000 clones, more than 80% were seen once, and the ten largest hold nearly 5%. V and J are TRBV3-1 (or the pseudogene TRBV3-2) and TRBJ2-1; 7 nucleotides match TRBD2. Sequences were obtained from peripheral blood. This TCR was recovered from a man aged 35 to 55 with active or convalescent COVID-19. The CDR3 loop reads CASGFALSGPTYNEQFF. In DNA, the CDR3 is TGTGCCAGCGGATTTGCCCTTAGCGGGCCTACCTACAATGAGCAGTTCTTC.